This TCR beta chain derives from a study of control samples from healthy donors and cancer patients (dated by TCRdb to 2018 to 2021). In the germline V gene (reference sequence), CDR1 corresponds to LNHDA and CDR2 to SQIVND. Taken from cysteine to phenylalanine, the CDR3 has 15 residues. The read is trimmed to its CDR3 DNA, 45 bases read in frame from base 1. V is trimmed back by 3 bases and J by 3 bases, and the junction contains 7 bases that no gene match accounts for. This clone occurred once. Its antigen is currently not known. Base qualities are not recorded, but no much larger clone differs from it by a single base. The library relied on the immunoSEQ multiplex PCR assay. TCRdb provides this immuneACCESS table in a form limited to in-frame rearrangements. Some clones are lacking; in checked studies, under half of them reflect an unresolved V gene, and why the rest are absent is not known. The sample records about 100,000 clones, roughly 84% of which are singletons. 15% to 20% of the sample is taken by the ten largest.

The chain uses TRBV19 and TRBJ2-7; TRBD2 agrees with 8 junctional bases. This TCR derives from a woman aged 45 to 65 in good health. The sequencing input was blood. The bases read TGTGCCAGTAGTATTAGGACCGGGACTAGCTACGAGCAGTACTTC. Its translation is CASSIRTGTSYEQYF. Beyond the CDR3, the reference TRBV19 and TRBJ2-7 genes provide the residues; the full variable domain reads: DGGITQSPKYLFRKEGQNVTLSCEQNLNHDAMYWYRQDPGQGLRLIYYSQIVNDFQKGDIAEGYSVSREKKESFPLTVTSAQKNPTAFYLCASSIRTGTSYEQYFGPGTRLTVT.